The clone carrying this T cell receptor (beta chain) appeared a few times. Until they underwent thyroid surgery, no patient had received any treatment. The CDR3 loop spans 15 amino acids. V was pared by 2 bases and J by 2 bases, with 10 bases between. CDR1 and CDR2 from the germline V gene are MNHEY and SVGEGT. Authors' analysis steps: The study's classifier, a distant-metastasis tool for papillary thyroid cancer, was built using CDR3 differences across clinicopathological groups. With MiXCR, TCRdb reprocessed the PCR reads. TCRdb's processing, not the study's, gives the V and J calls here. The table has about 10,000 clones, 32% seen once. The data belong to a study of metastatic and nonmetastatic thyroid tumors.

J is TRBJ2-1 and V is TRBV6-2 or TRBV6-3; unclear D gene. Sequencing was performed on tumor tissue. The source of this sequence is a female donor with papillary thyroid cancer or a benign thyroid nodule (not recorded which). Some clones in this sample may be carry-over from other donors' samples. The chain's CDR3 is CASSYHSTPYNEQFF. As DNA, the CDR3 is TGTGCCAGCAGTTACCACTCGACTCCCTACAATGAGCAGTTCTTC.